The rows below give T cell receptor beta chains drawn from one sample of a study of post-analysis software for immune sequencing data. Via MiXCR, TCRdb re-called the PCR reads, giving one row per CDR3 protein. Of a few hundred thousand distinct CDR3 sequences listed, 30% to 45% were seen once; the top ten hold roughly 13%. Sequencing input: blood. The receptor set was obtained from a girl between 10 and 17 years old with multiple sclerosis. The CDR3 runs from the conserved cysteine through the conserved F or W. A D gene is named only where the DNA matches it firmly. Some rows mark clone size as missing; the rest say once, few, many or name a class of expanded clone.

j_call d_call v_call clone_size cdr3_aa cdr3_nt
TRBJ1-2 TRBD1 TRBV3-1 few CASSQSQGAVYGYTF TGTGCCAGCAGCCAATCCCAGGGGGCCGTCTATGGCTACACCTTC
TRBJ1-4 NA TRBV18 NA CASSPRRNEKLFF TGTGCCAGCTCACCAAGGAGAAATGAAAAACTGTTTTTT
TRBJ1-1 NA TRBV5-1 few CASSFTDGNTEAFF TGCGCCAGCAGCTTTACAGATGGAAACACTGAAGCTTTCTTT
TRBJ2-3 TRBD2 TRBV7-2 few CASSPSGLASDTQYF TGTGCCAGCAGCCCTAGCGGGCTTGCCTCAGATACGCAGTATTTT
TRBJ2-2 NA TRBV12-3/TRBV12-4 NA CASSHGPDINTGELFF TGTGCCAGCAGCCATGGGCCGGATATCAACACCGGGGAGCTGTTTTTT
TRBJ2-7 TRBD1 TRBV13 NA CASSNNRGRYEQYF TGTGCCAGCAGCAATAACAGGGGGCGATACGAGCAGTACTTC
TRBJ2-7 NA TRBV29-1 NA CSVAASYEQYF TGCAGCGTTGCGGCGTCCTACGAGCAGTACTTC
TRBJ2-5 NA TRBV25-1 NA CASQRGETQYF TGTGCCAGCCAACGTGGAGAGACCCAGTACTTC
TRBJ2-3 TRBD2 TRBV20-1 few CSARPPGLAVTDTQYF TGCAGTGCTAGACCCCCGGGACTAGCGGTCACAGATACGCAGTATTTT
TRBJ2-2 NA TRBV6-5 NA CATVSRTGELFF TGTGCCACCGTTAGTCGGACCGGGGAGCTGTTTTTT